The 7 T cell receptor beta chains in this list originate from one sample, sequenced in a study of beta chain features in type 1 diabetes. Their antigens remain unidentified. Investigators reverse transcribed all isolated RNA, so they sequenced expressed TCRB transcripts. Here immunoSEQ multiplex PCR was the method, and the copy in TCRdb shows in-frame clones only, minus some. The data show hundreds of thousands of clones, more than 12% seen once. General observations from the study: Moderate but significant shortening of TCRB CDR3s was recorded in all four CD4+ subsets from Type 1 diabetes patients.

The sequenced sample consisted of naive CD4+ T cells from blood. All receptors derive from a man in his late teens or twenties with type 1 diabetes.

There are a few counts of this clone. The CDR3 DNA sequence: TGCGCCAGCAGCCAAGTGGGACAGGGAGCGAACACCGGGGAGCTGTTTTTT. Its translation: CASSQVGQGANTGELFF. V usage is TRBV4-1 and J usage is TRBJ2-2; 9 bases are shared with TRBD1. In germline, CDR1 is MGHRA, CDR2 YSYEKL. This CDR3 is built from 17 residues. The V segment lost 1 base and the J segment 0 bases; nucleotides outside the gene matches: 3.

This clone was observed a handful of times. This chain connects TRBV7-2 to TRBJ1-3, with a weak D call TRBD1 (6 bases). This CDR3 comprises 15 residues. The germline V gene has CDR1 SGHTA and CDR2 FQGNSA. The V and J ends lost 5 bases and 2 bases respectively, with 13 bases between them. The CDR3, as DNA: TGTGCCAGCAGCCCCATACAGGGTGCTGGAAACACCATATATTTT. This codes for CASSPIQGAGNTIYF.

The CDR3 here is CASSYSGGASGNTIYF. The CDR3, as DNA: TGTGCCAGCAGTTACTCAGGGGGCGCTTCTGGAAACACCATATATTTT. This sequence joins TRBV6-5 and TRBJ1-3; 7 nucleotides agree with TRBD1. V lost 0 bases to trimming and J lost 1 base; unmatched junction nucleotides: 3. Germline V gene lookup returns CDR1 MNHEY and CDR2 SVGAGI. This CDR3 region has 16 residues.

V usage is TRBV9 and J usage is TRBJ1-2; D is unresolved. The germline V gene has CDR1 SGDLS and CDR2 YYNGEE. The CDR3 extends over 14 amino acids. Trimming pared 0 bases from V and 2 bases from J, leaving 8 bases between. CDR3 loop: CASSVVALNYGYTF. CDR3 coding DNA: TGTGCCAGCAGCGTAGTGGCACTCAACTATGGCTACACCTTC.

This clone was seen a handful of times. The rearrangement links TRBV30 to TRBJ1-5; 9 nucleotides agree with TRBD1. Germline-derived CDR1 and CDR2 are GTSNPN and SVGIG (reference sequence). V was pared by 5 bases and J by 4 bases, with 3 bases of the junction left unmatched. CDR3 size: 13 residues. The CDR3 DNA reads TGTGCCTGGGGGGACAGGGCAAATCAGCCCCAGCATTTT. Translating gives CAWGDRANQPQHF. Full variable domain (outside the CDR3, taken from reference TRBV30 and TRBJ1-5): SQTIHQWPATLVQPVGSPLSLECTVEGTSNPNLYWYRQAAGRGLQLLFYSVGIGQISSEVPQNLSASRPQDRQFILSSKKLLLSDSGFYLCAWGDRANQPQHFGDGTRLSIL.

This clone has a handful of counts. The chain's CDR3 is CASSYTGHLYNEQFF. CDR3 DNA: TGTGCCAGCAGTTATACGGGACACTTATACAATGAGCAGTTCTTC. This chain links TRBV7-9 with TRBJ2-1; tentatively, D is TRBD1 (6 bases). This CDR3 has 15 amino acids. CDR1 SEHNR and CDR2 FQNEAQ come from the germline V gene (reference sequence). Trimming took 6 bases from V and 4 from J, leaving 16 bases between them.

This clone was detected only a few times. The chain joins TRBV5-4 to TRBJ1-2; D is ambiguous. The germline V and J ends were trimmed by 4 bases and 3 bases, with 16 bases remaining between them. The germline gives CDR1 SGHNT, CDR2 YYREEE (reference sequence). This CDR3 region has 15 residues. CDR3 in DNA: TGTGCCAGCAGCCAGCCAACCGACCGGGACTATGGCTACACCTTC. Protein: CASSQPTDRDYGYTF.